The rows below give T cell receptor beta chains drawn from one sample of a study of cytomegalovirus exposure and HLA in healthy donors. Sequencing was performed with immunoSEQ multiplex PCR; in TCRdb, only in-frame clones are kept and a portion is missing. Of 150,000 or so clones detected, approximately 86% appear once; the ten largest clones hold more than 20%. The sequencing sample was made of PBMCs. These receptors originate from a young man in good health and CMV-seropositive. Both conserved end residues are part of each CDR3. The order of the fields is J gene, D gene, clone size, V gene, CDR3 protein, CDR3 DNA. A D gene is named only where the DNA matches it firmly. Where a row states a size, it is once, few, many or the class of an expanded clone; other rows omit it.

j_call: TRBJ1-5; d_call: TRBD1; clone_size: NA; v_call: TRBV5-6; cdr3_aa: CASSIDRARQPQHF; cdr3_nt: TGTGCCAGCAGCATAGACAGGGCGCGTCAGCCCCAGCATTTT
j_call: TRBJ2-1; d_call: TRBD1; clone_size: NA; v_call: TRBV11-2; cdr3_aa: CASSLGTGGYNEQFF; cdr3_nt: TGTGCCAGCAGCTTAGGAACAGGGGGGTACAATGAGCAGTTCTTC
j_call: TRBJ1-1; d_call: NA; clone_size: NA; v_call: TRBV19; cdr3_aa: CASRTGRVSSEAFF; cdr3_nt: TGTGCCAGTAGGACTGGCAGGGTGAGTTCTGAAGCTTTCTTT
j_call: TRBJ2-7; d_call: TRBD1; clone_size: NA; v_call: TRBV6-5; cdr3_aa: CASSSLGGLYEQYF; cdr3_nt: TGTGCCAGCAGCTCCCTAGGGGGCCTTTACGAGCAGTACTTC
j_call: TRBJ1-1; d_call: NA; clone_size: NA; v_call: TRBV6-5; cdr3_aa: CASVGGDLNTEAFF; cdr3_nt: TGTGCCAGCGTAGGGGGAGACCTGAACACTGAAGCTTTCTTT
j_call: TRBJ1-1; d_call: NA; clone_size: NA; v_call: TRBV5-1; cdr3_aa: CASSPGDRLNTEAFF; cdr3_nt: TGCGCCAGCAGCCCAGGAGACAGGTTGAACACTGAAGCTTTCTTT
j_call: TRBJ1-4; d_call: TRBD1; clone_size: NA; v_call: TRBV18; cdr3_aa: CASSEGQGYEKLFF; cdr3_nt: TGTGCCAGCTCAGAAGGACAGGGCTATGAAAAACTGTTTTTT
j_call: TRBJ1-2; d_call: NA; clone_size: NA; v_call: TRBV6-5; cdr3_aa: CASSYDSLNYGYTF; cdr3_nt: TGTGCCAGCAGTTACGACAGTCTAAACTATGGCTACACCTTC
j_call: TRBJ2-3; d_call: NA; clone_size: once; v_call: TRBV18; cdr3_aa: CASSPLAGVEDTQYF; cdr3_nt: TGTGCCAGCTCACCACTGGCAGGGGTTGAAGATACGCAGTATTTT
j_call: TRBJ2-1; d_call: TRBD2; clone_size: NA; v_call: TRBV29-1; cdr3_aa: CSVVGLAGSSYNEQFF; cdr3_nt: TGCAGCGTTGTAGGGCTAGCGGGTAGCTCCTACAATGAGCAGTTCTTC
j_call: TRBJ2-1; d_call: NA; clone_size: NA; v_call: TRBV27; cdr3_aa: CASSSRSGLLGNEQFF; cdr3_nt: TGTGCCAGCAGTTCCCGATCTGGGCTCCTCGGCAATGAGCAGTTCTTC
j_call: TRBJ2-1; d_call: TRBD2; clone_size: NA; v_call: TRBV5-1; cdr3_aa: CASSPTSDPSSYNEQFF; cdr3_nt: TGCGCCAGCAGCCCCACTAGCGACCCGAGCTCCTACAATGAGCAGTTCTTC
j_call: TRBJ1-5; d_call: NA; clone_size: NA; v_call: TRBV9; cdr3_aa: CASSLGPGGGNQPQHF; cdr3_nt: TGTGCCAGCAGCCTAGGGCCGGGGGGCGGCAATCAGCCCCAGCATTTT
j_call: TRBJ1-5; d_call: NA; clone_size: NA; v_call: TRBV7-8; cdr3_aa: CASSLRVNNQPQHF; cdr3_nt: TGTGCCAGCAGCCTCCGAGTTAACAATCAGCCCCAGCATTTT
j_call: TRBJ2-2; d_call: NA; clone_size: NA; v_call: TRBV2; cdr3_aa: CASSSGLLERLGELFF; cdr3_nt: TGTGCCAGCAGTTCGGGACTCCTCGAGCGCCTCGGGGAGCTGTTTTTT
j_call: TRBJ2-7; d_call: TRBD1; clone_size: NA; v_call: TRBV7-9; cdr3_aa: CASSPPGQAYEQYF; cdr3_nt: TGTGCCAGCAGCCCCCCGGGACAGGCCTACGAGCAGTACTTC
j_call: TRBJ2-5; d_call: TRBD1; clone_size: NA; v_call: TRBV5-1; cdr3_aa: CASSLGQGANSFQETQYF; cdr3_nt: TGCGCCAGCAGCTTGGGGCAGGGGGCTAATTCTTTTCAAGAGACCCAGTACTTC
j_call: TRBJ2-7; d_call: TRBD2; clone_size: NA; v_call: TRBV5-1; cdr3_aa: CASQEGGKASYEQYF; cdr3_nt: TGCGCCAGCCAAGAGGGAGGGAAGGCGTCGTACGAGCAGTACTTC
j_call: TRBJ2-1; d_call: TRBD2; clone_size: NA; v_call: TRBV7-6; cdr3_aa: CASSPFSRAGATNEQFF; cdr3_nt: TGTGCCAGCAGCCCCTTCTCCCGAGCGGGAGCGACCAATGAGCAGTTCTTC
j_call: TRBJ2-3; d_call: TRBD2; clone_size: once; v_call: TRBV6-1; cdr3_aa: CASSGSPREGDTQYF; cdr3_nt: TGTGCCAGCAGTGGATCACCCAGGGAGGGGGATACGCAGTATTTT
j_call: TRBJ2-1; d_call: NA; clone_size: NA; v_call: TRBV29-1; cdr3_aa: CSVETGYNEQFF; cdr3_nt: TGCAGCGTGGAGACCGGTTACAATGAGCAGTTCTTC
j_call: TRBJ2-1; d_call: TRBD2; clone_size: once; v_call: TRBV6-4; cdr3_aa: CASSEGLAANEQFF; cdr3_nt: TGTGCCAGCAGTGAGGGACTAGCGGCGAATGAGCAGTTCTTC
j_call: TRBJ1-1; d_call: NA; clone_size: NA; v_call: TRBV19; cdr3_aa: CASSRGGNTEAFF; cdr3_nt: TGTGCCAGTAGCAGGGGTGGGAACACTGAAGCTTTCTTT
j_call: TRBJ1-2; d_call: NA; clone_size: NA; v_call: TRBV14; cdr3_aa: CASSPRLPNYGYTF; cdr3_nt: TGTGCCAGCAGCCCCAGACTCCCTAACTATGGCTACACCTTC
j_call: TRBJ1-2; d_call: NA; clone_size: few; v_call: TRBV7-2; cdr3_aa: CASSLKGQGRGYTF; cdr3_nt: TGTGCCAGCAGCTTAAAGGGCCAGGGTCGTGGCTACACCTTC
j_call: TRBJ2-1; d_call: TRBD2; clone_size: NA; v_call: TRBV7-9; cdr3_aa: CASSLSPSSGRLVREQFF; cdr3_nt: TGTGCCAGCAGCTTGTCCCCCTCTAGCGGGAGACTCGTACGGGAGCAGTTCTTC
j_call: TRBJ2-3; d_call: NA; clone_size: NA; v_call: TRBV7-3; cdr3_aa: CASSTQGAEQYF; cdr3_nt: TGTGCCAGCAGTACACAAGGCGCGGAGCAGTATTTT
j_call: TRBJ1-5; d_call: NA; clone_size: NA; v_call: TRBV7-2; cdr3_aa: CASGPRTGVGQPQHF; cdr3_nt: TGTGCCAGCGGGCCCCGGACGGGGGTAGGTCAGCCCCAGCATTTT
j_call: TRBJ2-7; d_call: NA; clone_size: NA; v_call: TRBV5-6; cdr3_aa: CASSLDPGRGPYEQYF; cdr3_nt: TGTGCCAGCAGCTTGGATCCCGGGCGGGGGCCCTACGAGCAGTACTTC
j_call: TRBJ2-7; d_call: TRBD1; clone_size: NA; v_call: TRBV5-6; cdr3_aa: CASSLGDRVIYEQYF; cdr3_nt: TGTGCCAGCAGCTTGGGGGACAGGGTTATCTACGAGCAGTACTTC
j_call: TRBJ1-1; d_call: NA; clone_size: NA; v_call: TRBV6-5; cdr3_aa: CASRGVGARNTEAFF; cdr3_nt: TGTGCCAGCAGGGGCGTGGGGGCGAGGAACACTGAAGCTTTCTTT
j_call: TRBJ2-1; d_call: TRBD1; clone_size: NA; v_call: TRBV4-3; cdr3_aa: CASRRHRGGIF; cdr3_nt: TGCGCCAGCAGGCGCCACAGGGGTGGGATCTTC
j_call: TRBJ2-7; d_call: TRBD1; clone_size: NA; v_call: TRBV6-6; cdr3_aa: CASSYSSTGGEQYF; cdr3_nt: TGTGCCAGCAGTTACTCGTCGACAGGGGGCGAGCAGTACTTC
j_call: TRBJ2-7; d_call: TRBD2; clone_size: once; v_call: TRBV5-6; cdr3_aa: CASSLVLAGPAYEQYF; cdr3_nt: TGTGCCAGCAGCTTGGTCCTAGCGGGGCCGGCCTACGAGCAGTACTTC
j_call: TRBJ1-2; d_call: TRBD1; clone_size: NA; v_call: TRBV25-1; cdr3_aa: CASSELLWTGGFGYTF; cdr3_nt: TGTGCCAGCAGTGAATTACTATGGACAGGGGGCTTTGGCTACACCTTC
j_call: TRBJ2-3; d_call: TRBD2; clone_size: once; v_call: TRBV6-1; cdr3_aa: CASRGGTSGIDTQYF; cdr3_nt: TGTGCCAGCAGGGGGGGGACTAGCGGTATCGATACGCAGTATTTT
j_call: TRBJ2-1; d_call: TRBD2; clone_size: NA; v_call: TRBV6-7; cdr3_aa: CASSYDGRANDEQFF; cdr3_nt: TGTGCCAGCAGTTACGACGGGAGGGCGAACGATGAGCAGTTCTTC
j_call: TRBJ2-7; d_call: TRBD1; clone_size: once; v_call: TRBV6-1; cdr3_aa: CASRDRDRGPYEQYF; cdr3_nt: TGTGCCAGCAGGGACCGGGACAGGGGCCCTTACGAGCAGTACTTC
j_call: TRBJ1-6; d_call: TRBD1; clone_size: once; v_call: TRBV4-3; cdr3_aa: CASSQDLRGTGGDSPLHF; cdr3_nt: TGCGCCAGCAGCCAAGATCTTCGGGGGACAGGGGGCGATTCACCCCTCCACTTT
j_call: TRBJ2-7; d_call: TRBD1; clone_size: NA; v_call: TRBV5-8; cdr3_aa: CAMQVRTGGDEQYF; cdr3_nt: TGTGCCATGCAGGTCAGGACAGGGGGCGACGAGCAGTACTTC
j_call: TRBJ2-6; d_call: TRBD2; clone_size: NA; v_call: TRBV9; cdr3_aa: CASSVAAGGTGANVLTF; cdr3_nt: TGTGCCAGCAGCGTTGCAGCGGGGGGGACTGGGGCCAACGTCCTGACTTTC
j_call: TRBJ2-7; d_call: NA; clone_size: NA; v_call: TRBV2; cdr3_aa: CARGTSSSYEQYF; cdr3_nt: TGTGCCAGGGGGACTTCCAGCTCCTACGAGCAGTACTTC
j_call: TRBJ1-2; d_call: TRBD1; clone_size: NA; v_call: TRBV27; cdr3_aa: CASSYRTGGVDYGYTF; cdr3_nt: TGTGCCAGCAGTTACCGGACAGGCGGTGTTGACTATGGCTACACCTTC
j_call: TRBJ1-2; d_call: NA; clone_size: NA; v_call: TRBV15; cdr3_aa: CATSFQGQYYGYTF; cdr3_nt: TGTGCCACCAGCTTTCAAGGACAGTACTATGGCTACACCTTC
j_call: TRBJ2-1; d_call: TRBD2; clone_size: once; v_call: TRBV27; cdr3_aa: CASWTSGPYNEQFF; cdr3_nt: TGTGCCAGCTGGACTAGCGGGCCGTACAATGAGCAGTTCTTC
j_call: TRBJ2-1; d_call: NA; clone_size: NA; v_call: TRBV5-1; cdr3_aa: CASSYFINEQFF; cdr3_nt: TGCGCCAGCAGCTATTTTATCAATGAGCAGTTCTTC
j_call: TRBJ2-2; d_call: TRBD2; clone_size: NA; v_call: TRBV18; cdr3_aa: CASSPTSGPGELFF; cdr3_nt: TGTGCCAGCTCACCGACTAGCGGTCCCGGGGAGCTGTTTTTT
j_call: TRBJ1-1; d_call: NA; clone_size: NA; v_call: TRBV5-8; cdr3_aa: CASSPRVRSFMNTEAFF; cdr3_nt: TGTGCCAGCAGTCCTCGGGTCCGTTCCTTCATGAACACTGAAGCTTTCTTT
j_call: TRBJ2-2; d_call: NA; clone_size: NA; v_call: TRBV4-3; cdr3_aa: CASSQDLGVSNTGELFF; cdr3_nt: TGCGCCAGCAGCCAAGATCTAGGAGTCTCCAACACCGGGGAGCTGTTTTTT
j_call: TRBJ2-1; d_call: NA; clone_size: NA; v_call: TRBV5-1; cdr3_aa: CASSLDGSPPPEQFF; cdr3_nt: TGCGCCAGCAGCTTAGACGGGAGCCCTCCCCCCGAGCAGTTCTTC
j_call: TRBJ1-2; d_call: TRBD1; clone_size: NA; v_call: TRBV5-6; cdr3_aa: CASSLEQGVYGYTF; cdr3_nt: TGTGCCAGCAGCTTGGAGCAGGGGGTTTATGGCTACACCTTC
j_call: TRBJ1-2; d_call: TRBD1; clone_size: NA; v_call: TRBV7-2; cdr3_aa: CASSPRQGNYGYTF; cdr3_nt: TGTGCCAGCAGCCCTCGACAGGGGAACTATGGCTACACCTTC
j_call: TRBJ1-1; d_call: NA; clone_size: NA; v_call: TRBV7-2; cdr3_aa: CASSLARGGTEAFF; cdr3_nt: TGTGCCAGCAGCTTAGCGAGAGGGGGCACTGAAGCTTTCTTT
j_call: TRBJ2-7; d_call: TRBD1; clone_size: NA; v_call: TRBV7-9; cdr3_aa: CASSRDRGSDEQYF; cdr3_nt: TGTGCCAGCAGCCGAGACAGGGGTAGCGACGAGCAGTACTTC
j_call: TRBJ1-2; d_call: TRBD1; clone_size: NA; v_call: TRBV19; cdr3_aa: CASSTGTGGYGYTF; cdr3_nt: TGTGCCAGTAGTACCGGGACAGGGGGCTATGGCTACACCTTC